This TCR beta chain comes out of a study of blood T cell repertoires in COVID-19. At the level of the study: Whether acute or convalescent, the COVID-19 samples came from the United States, Italy and Spain. The cDNA or gDNA used as material had been derived from T cells, B-cell-depleted T cells, or PBMCs.

Repertoires were generated with immunoSEQ multiplex PCR, while TCRdb's copy carries only in-frame clones and drops some. The data hold almost 250,000 clones, with about 84% observed a single time. CDR3 size: 15 residues. In germline, CDR1 is SGHRS, CDR2 YFSETQ. After removal of 4 bases from V and 2 bases from J, the junction contained 7 bases not matched to a gene. In this sample, this clone turned up a few times. Sequencing was performed on peripheral blood. This receptor was identified in a woman at least 80 years old with COVID-19, enrolled during active disease. The gene calls are TRBV5-1 and TRBJ1-1; TRBD1 agrees at 8 bases. CDR3 sequence: CASSRGTGVNTEAFF. The CDR3 coding sequence is TGCGCCAGCAGCCGAGGGACAGGCGTAAACACTGAAGCTTTCTTT.